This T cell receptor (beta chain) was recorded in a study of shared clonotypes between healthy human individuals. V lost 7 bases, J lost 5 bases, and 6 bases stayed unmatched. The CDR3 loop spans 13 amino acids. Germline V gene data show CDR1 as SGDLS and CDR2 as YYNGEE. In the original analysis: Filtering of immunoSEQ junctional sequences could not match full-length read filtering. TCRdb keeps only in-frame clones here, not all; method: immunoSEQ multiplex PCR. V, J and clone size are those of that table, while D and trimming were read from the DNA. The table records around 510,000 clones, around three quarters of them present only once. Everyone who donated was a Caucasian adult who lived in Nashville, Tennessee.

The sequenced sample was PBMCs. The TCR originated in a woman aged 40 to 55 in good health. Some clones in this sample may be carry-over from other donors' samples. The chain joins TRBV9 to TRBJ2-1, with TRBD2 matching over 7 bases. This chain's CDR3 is CASARGTNNEQFF. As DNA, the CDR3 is TGTGCCAGCGCGCGCGGGACTAACAATGAGCAGTTCTTC.